These T cell receptor beta chains were read from a single sample in a study of response to subunit inactivated influenza vaccine. Using its own MiXCR run on the RT-PCR reads, TCRdb lists one record per CDR3 protein. The table records roughly 780,000 distinct CDR3 sequences, about 18% of them present only once. The specimen was PBMCs from blood, collected roughly 5 days after vaccination. The receptor source for this set is a man aged 45 to 65 who received an inactivated influenza vaccine. CDR3s leave out the opening cysteine and the closing phenylalanine or tryptophan. Each record gives: CDR3 protein, clone size, CDR3 length, V gene. The size of a clone is reported for some rows only, either as once, few or many, or as a class for expanded clones.

CDR3aa: CARPVPGQGNTGELF
abundance: -
len: 15
v_gene: TRBV20-1

CDR3aa: ASSLSSLGEKLF
abundance: many
len: 12
v_gene: TRBV12-3/TRBV12-4

CDR3aa: ASSQDGVGEQF
abundance: many
len: 11
v_gene: TRBV4-2

CDR3aa: SARRTSSYNEQF
abundance: -
len: 12
v_gene: TRBV20-1

CDR3aa: ASSMGLRRPNEQF
abundance: many
len: 13
v_gene: TRBV5-6

CDR3aa: SVEGTRRRDEQF
abundance: many
len: 12
v_gene: TRBV29-1

CDR3aa: SVATPRLAGGRTQY
abundance: many
len: 14
v_gene: TRBV29-1

CDR3aa: ASSPERLGTYEQY
abundance: few
len: 13
v_gene: TRBV4-2

CDR3aa: SARDVEGVYEQY
abundance: many
len: 12
v_gene: TRBV20-1

CDR3aa: ASSLNRGTQY
abundance: -
len: 10
v_gene: TRBV11-3

CDR3aa: ASSYNWATNEKLF
abundance: -
len: 13
v_gene: TRBV6-5

CDR3aa: ASSVGPEYYEQY
abundance: -
len: 12
v_gene: TRBV9

CDR3aa: ASSPDHPTANYTDTQY
abundance: few
len: 16
v_gene: TRBV6-2/TRBV6-3

CDR3aa: ASSARDGWTQY
abundance: -
len: 11
v_gene: TRBV12-3/TRBV12-4

CDR3aa: ASMAEGSGANVLT
abundance: few
len: 13
v_gene: TRBV6-1

CDR3aa: ASSLRRGTSGNTIY
abundance: few
len: 14
v_gene: TRBV7-8

CDR3aa: SATRDSETNQPQH
abundance: -
len: 13
v_gene: TRBV20-1

CDR3aa: ASGFGGGTYNEQF
abundance: many
len: 13
v_gene: TRBV28

CDR3aa: ASSQGVLGWGTDTQY
abundance: -
len: 15
v_gene: TRBV4-1

CDR3aa: ASSGQPRLYYEQY
abundance: -
len: 13
v_gene: TRBV6-2/TRBV6-3

CDR3aa: ASSVAGRGNTGELF
abundance: -
len: 14
v_gene: TRBV9

CDR3aa: ASSQDRGATDTQY
abundance: -
len: 13
v_gene: TRBV4-1

CDR3aa: ASNRQGARTDTQY
abundance: -
len: 13
v_gene: TRBV4-1

CDR3aa: ASSLGETGRDEQF
abundance: few
len: 13
v_gene: TRBV11-3

CDR3aa: AAARTSGTSQY
abundance: -
len: 11
v_gene: TRBV6-2/TRBV6-3

CDR3aa: SARDLRGNTEAF
abundance: -
len: 12
v_gene: TRBV20-1

CDR3aa: ASSYRVSTGELF
abundance: -
len: 12
v_gene: TRBV5-6

CDR3aa: ASSPTIGDYNEQF
abundance: -
len: 13
v_gene: TRBV6-2/TRBV6-3

CDR3aa: ASSVYDSPRGEQF
abundance: many
len: 13
v_gene: TRBV4-3

CDR3aa: SASNQHSYEQY
abundance: few
len: 11
v_gene: TRBV20-1

CDR3aa: ASSLAGDYTQY
abundance: -
len: 11
v_gene: TRBV28

CDR3aa: ASSLPGPLF
abundance: many
len: 9
v_gene: TRBV12-3/TRBV12-4

CDR3aa: SVGFQGPNEQF
abundance: few
len: 11
v_gene: TRBV29-1

CDR3aa: SADRTGLGEKLF
abundance: few
len: 12
v_gene: TRBV20-1

CDR3aa: ASSLVSTTTGELF
abundance: few
len: 13
v_gene: TRBV12-3/TRBV12-4

CDR3aa: SAPGQGPKNQPQH
abundance: few
len: 13
v_gene: TRBV20-1

CDR3aa: ATSDRDSENYGYT
abundance: few
len: 13
v_gene: TRBV24-1

CDR3aa: ATSDASTDTQY
abundance: few
len: 11
v_gene: TRBV24-1

CDR3aa: ASSLNQGTQPQH
abundance: few
len: 12
v_gene: TRBV6-1

CDR3aa: ASSLGQHRYGQETQY
abundance: -
len: 15
v_gene: TRBV7-9

CDR3aa: ASNRDRGADTQY
abundance: -
len: 12
v_gene: TRBV7-9

CDR3aa: SARGVETTNGREQY
abundance: -
len: 14
v_gene: TRBV20-1

CDR3aa: ASSLRRFSKSLNQPQH
abundance: few
len: 16
v_gene: TRBV28

CDR3aa: ASSPGPGTGEYEQY
abundance: -
len: 14
v_gene: TRBV7-2

CDR3aa: ASSFWEGNEQF
abundance: -
len: 11
v_gene: TRBV12-3/TRBV12-4

CDR3aa: ASSLNDRAGQY
abundance: -
len: 11
v_gene: TRBV27

CDR3aa: ASSLEGSNQETQY
abundance: -
len: 13
v_gene: TRBV11-2

CDR3aa: ASSLHRLAYEQY
abundance: -
len: 12
v_gene: TRBV28

CDR3aa: ASSYVLRRGLRLNEQF
abundance: few
len: 16
v_gene: TRBV6-2/TRBV6-3

CDR3aa: AWLGPTGELF
abundance: few
len: 10
v_gene: TRBV30